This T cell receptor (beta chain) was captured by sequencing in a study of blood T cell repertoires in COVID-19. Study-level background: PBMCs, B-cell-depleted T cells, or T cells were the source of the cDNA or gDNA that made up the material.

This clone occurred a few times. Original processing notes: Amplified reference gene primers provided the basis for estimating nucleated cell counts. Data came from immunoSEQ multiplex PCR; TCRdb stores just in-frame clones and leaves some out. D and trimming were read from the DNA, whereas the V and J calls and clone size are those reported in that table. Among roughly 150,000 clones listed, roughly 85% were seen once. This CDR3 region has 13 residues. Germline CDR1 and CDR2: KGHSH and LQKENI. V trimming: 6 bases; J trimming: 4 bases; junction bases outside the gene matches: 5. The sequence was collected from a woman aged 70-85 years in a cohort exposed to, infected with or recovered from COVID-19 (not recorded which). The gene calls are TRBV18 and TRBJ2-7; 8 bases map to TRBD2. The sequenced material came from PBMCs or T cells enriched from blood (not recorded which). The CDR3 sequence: CASSPGGEYEQYF. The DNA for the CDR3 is TGTGCCAGCTCCCCCGGGGGGGAGTACGAGCAGTACTTC.